This T cell receptor (beta chain) originates from a study of a mutant IDH1 vaccine in newly diagnosed glioma. Looking at the study overall: Patients received vaccination from 4-6 weeks after radiotherapy alone, or with temozolomide cycles. Treated patients showed a male proportion of approximately 62%, a female proportion of 37.5%, and a mean age of around 39 years. It was radiotherapy, temozolomide, or both that patients received previously, with most receiving both.

Time point denoted: week 5, during vaccination. In the vaccine, a single dose held 300 ug of the mutant IDH1 20-mer peptide, along with topical imiquimod. Donor tumors were new WHO grade 3 or 4 IDH1-mutant, ATRX-lost astrocytomas. Using immunoSEQ multiplex PCR, the repertoire was profiled, and TCRdb retains in-frame clones only, with some absent. Of roughly 40,000 clones detected, 80% to 90% appear once; the ten largest clones hold around 1.7%. Germline CDR1 and CDR2: LNHDA and SQIVND (reference sequence). The CDR3 is 14 residues long. Trimming shortened V by 7 bases and J by 0 bases, and 12 bases separated the two germline ends. This clone appeared a few times. The antigen is not known.

The source is a man aged 35 to 55 with glioma. Sequencing used PBMCs, obtained from a glioma patient whose treatment included an IDH1 peptide vaccine. The J gene is TRBJ1-1, the V gene TRBV19; a possible D gene is TRBD1 (6 bases). The CDR3 nucleotides are TGTGCCAGTATCCCGGACAGACTGAACACTGAAGCTTTCTTT. Translated: CASIPDRLNTEAFF.